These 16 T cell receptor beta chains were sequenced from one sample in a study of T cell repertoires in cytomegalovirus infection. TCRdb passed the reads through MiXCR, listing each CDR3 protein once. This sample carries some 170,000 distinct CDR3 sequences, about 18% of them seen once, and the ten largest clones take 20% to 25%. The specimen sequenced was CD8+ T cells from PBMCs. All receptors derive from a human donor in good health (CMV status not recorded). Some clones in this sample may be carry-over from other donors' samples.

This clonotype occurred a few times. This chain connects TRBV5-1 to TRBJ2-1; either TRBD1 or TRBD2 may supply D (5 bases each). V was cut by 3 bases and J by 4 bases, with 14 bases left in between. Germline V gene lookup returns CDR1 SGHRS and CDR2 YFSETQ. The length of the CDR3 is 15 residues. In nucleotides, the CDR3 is TGCGCCAGCAGCTCCGAGTGGGACGGGTACAATGAGCAGTTCTTC. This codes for CASSSEWDGYNEQFF.

For the CDR3, the DNA is TGTGCCAGCTCCCTACTAGCGGGTAACAATGAGCAGTTCTTC. Residues: CASSLLAGNNEQFF. This chain uses TRBV6-2 or TRBV6-3 with TRBJ2-1; 9 nucleotides match TRBD2. Germline V gives CDR1 MNHEY, CDR2 SVGEGT. The CDR3 has 14 amino acids. V lost 8 bases to trimming and J lost 5 bases; unmatched junction nucleotides: 7.

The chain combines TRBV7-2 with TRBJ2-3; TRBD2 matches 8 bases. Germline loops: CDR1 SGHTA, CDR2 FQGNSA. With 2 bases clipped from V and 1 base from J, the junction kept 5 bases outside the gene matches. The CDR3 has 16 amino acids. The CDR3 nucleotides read TGTGCCAGCAGCTTAAGGGGTAGCGGGGGCACAGATACGCAGTATTTT. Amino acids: CASSLRGSGGTDTQYF.

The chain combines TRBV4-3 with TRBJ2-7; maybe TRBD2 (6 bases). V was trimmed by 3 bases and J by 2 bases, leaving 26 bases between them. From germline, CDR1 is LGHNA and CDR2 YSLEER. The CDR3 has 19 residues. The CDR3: CASSQEDFYSGTGTYEQYF. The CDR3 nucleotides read TGCGCCAGCAGCCAGGAGGATTTTTACTCCGGGACTGGAACCTACGAGCAGTACTTC.

This chain's CDR3 is CAISAGTGLNTGELFF. CDR3 in DNA: TGTGCCATCAGTGCTGGGACAGGGCTGAACACCGGGGAGCTGTTTTTT. J is TRBJ2-2 and V is TRBV10-3; 9 bases match TRBD1. The length of the CDR3 is 16 residues. V was pared by 4 bases and J by 1 base, with 4 bases of the junction left unmatched. Germline CDR1 and CDR2: ENHRY and SYGVKD.

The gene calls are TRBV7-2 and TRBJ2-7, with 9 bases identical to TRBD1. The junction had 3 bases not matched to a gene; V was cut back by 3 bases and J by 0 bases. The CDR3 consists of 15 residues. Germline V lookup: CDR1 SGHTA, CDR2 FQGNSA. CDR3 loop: CASSFRDRASYEQYF. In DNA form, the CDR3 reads TGTGCCAGCAGCTTCCGGGACAGGGCCTCCTACGAGCAGTACTTC. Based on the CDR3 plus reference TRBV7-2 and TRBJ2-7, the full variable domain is GAGVSQSPSNKVTEKGKDVELRCDPISGHTALYWYRQSLGQGLEFLIYFQGNSAPDKSGLPSDRFSAERTGGSVSTLTIQRTQQEDSAVYLCASSFRDRASYEQYFGPGTRLTVT.

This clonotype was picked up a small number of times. CDR3 sequence (DNA): TGTGCCAGCAGCTCCGGAGGACCTAACTATGGCTACACCTTC. Protein sequence: CASSSGGPNYGYTF. This chain links TRBV7-2 with TRBJ1-2; D is undetermined. The germline CDR1 and CDR2 sequences are SGHTA and FQGNSA. This CDR3 has 14 amino acids. With 4 bases removed from V and 0 bases from J, the gap between germline ends came to 9 bases.

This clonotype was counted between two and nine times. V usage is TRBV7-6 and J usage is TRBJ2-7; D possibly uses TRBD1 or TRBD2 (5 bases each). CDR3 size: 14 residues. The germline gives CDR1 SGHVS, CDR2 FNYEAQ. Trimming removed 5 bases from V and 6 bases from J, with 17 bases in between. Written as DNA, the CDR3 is TGTGCCAGCAGCCAGCAAGGGACCCTCAGCGAGCAGTACTTC. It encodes CASSQQGTLSEQYF.

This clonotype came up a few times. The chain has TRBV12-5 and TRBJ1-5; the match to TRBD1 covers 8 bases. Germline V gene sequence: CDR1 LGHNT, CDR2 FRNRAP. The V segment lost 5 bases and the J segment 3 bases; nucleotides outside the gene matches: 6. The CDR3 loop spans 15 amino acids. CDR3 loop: CASGPDREYNQPQHF. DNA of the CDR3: TGTGCTAGTGGTCCGGACAGGGAATACAATCAGCCCCAGCATTTT.

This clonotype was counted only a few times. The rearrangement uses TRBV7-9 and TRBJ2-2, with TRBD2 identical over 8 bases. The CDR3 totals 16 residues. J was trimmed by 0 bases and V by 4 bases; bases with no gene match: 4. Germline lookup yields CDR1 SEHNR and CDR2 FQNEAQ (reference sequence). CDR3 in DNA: TGTGCCAGCAGCTGGGCTAGCGGGTCGAACACCGGGGAGCTGTTTTTT. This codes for CASSWASGSNTGELFF.

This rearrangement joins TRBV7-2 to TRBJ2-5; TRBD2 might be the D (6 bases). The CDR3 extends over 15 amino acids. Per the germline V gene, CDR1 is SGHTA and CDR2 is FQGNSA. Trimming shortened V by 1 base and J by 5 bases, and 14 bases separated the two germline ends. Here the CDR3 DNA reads TGTGCCAGCAGCTTAGAAGGAGGGGCAATTGAGACCCAGTACTTC. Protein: CASSLEGGAIETQYF.

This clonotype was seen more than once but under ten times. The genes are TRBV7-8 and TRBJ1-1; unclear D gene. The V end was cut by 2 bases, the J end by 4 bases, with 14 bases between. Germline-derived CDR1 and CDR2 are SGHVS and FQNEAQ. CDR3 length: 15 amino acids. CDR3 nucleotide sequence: TGTGCCAGCAGCTTACGCGGGCGCGAGGTCACTGAAGCTTTCTTT. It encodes CASSLRGREVTEAFF.

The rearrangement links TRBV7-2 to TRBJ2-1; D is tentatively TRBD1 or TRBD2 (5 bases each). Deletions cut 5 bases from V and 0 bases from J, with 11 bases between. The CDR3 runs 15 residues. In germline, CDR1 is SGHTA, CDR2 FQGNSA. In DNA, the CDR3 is TGTGCCAGCAGCCGGGGCCTTAGCTCCTACAATGAGCAGTTCTTC. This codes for CASSRGLSSYNEQFF.

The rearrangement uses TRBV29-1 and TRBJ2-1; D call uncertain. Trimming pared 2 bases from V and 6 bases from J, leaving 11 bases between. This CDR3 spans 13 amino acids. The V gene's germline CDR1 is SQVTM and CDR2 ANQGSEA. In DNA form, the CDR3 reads TGCAGCGTTGAAACGGGTTTCAGCAATGAGCAGTTCTTC. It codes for CSVETGFSNEQFF.

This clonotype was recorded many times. CDR3 nucleotide sequence: TGTGCCAGCAGCGGCTGGACAGAGACAGAGACCCAGTACTTC. Translating it yields CASSGWTETETQYF. The V gene is TRBV7-8, the J gene TRBJ2-5; TRBD1 is a possible D gene (6 bases). The germline CDR1 and CDR2 sequences are SGHVS and FQNEAQ. This CDR3 is 14 amino acids long. V was clipped by 5 bases and J by 4 bases, with 14 bases between them.

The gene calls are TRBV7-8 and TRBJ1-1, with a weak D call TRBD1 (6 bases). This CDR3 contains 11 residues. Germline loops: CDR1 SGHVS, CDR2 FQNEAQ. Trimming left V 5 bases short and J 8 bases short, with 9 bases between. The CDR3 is CASSHQGEAFF. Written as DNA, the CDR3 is TGTGCCAGCAGCCATCAGGGGGAAGCTTTCTTT. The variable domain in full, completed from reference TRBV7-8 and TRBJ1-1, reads GAGVSQSPRYKVAKRGQDVALRCDPISGHVSLFWYQQALGQGPEFLTYFQNEAQLDKSGLPSDRFFAERPEGSVSTLKIQRTQQEDSAVYLCASSHQGEAFFGQGTRLTVV.